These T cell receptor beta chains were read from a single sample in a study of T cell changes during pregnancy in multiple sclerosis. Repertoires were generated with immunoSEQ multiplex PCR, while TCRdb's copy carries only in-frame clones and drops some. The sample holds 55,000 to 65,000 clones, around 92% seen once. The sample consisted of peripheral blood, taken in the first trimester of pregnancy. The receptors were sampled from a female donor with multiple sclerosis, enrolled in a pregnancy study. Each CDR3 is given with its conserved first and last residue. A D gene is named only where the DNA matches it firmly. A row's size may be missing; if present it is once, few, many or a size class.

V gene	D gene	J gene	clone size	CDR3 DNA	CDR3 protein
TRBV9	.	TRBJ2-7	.	TGTGCCAGCAGCGTAGGACAGGCTCCCTACGAGCAGTACTTC	CASSVGQAPYEQYF
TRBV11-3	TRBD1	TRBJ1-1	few	TGTGCCAGCAGCGTCGGGACAGACGAAGCTTTCTTT	CASSVGTDEAFF
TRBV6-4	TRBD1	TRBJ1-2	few	TGTGCCAGCAGCGATTCGTCCGGGACAGGGGGCCTCTATGGCTACACCTTC	CASSDSSGTGGLYGYTF
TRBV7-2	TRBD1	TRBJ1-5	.	TGTGCCAGCAGTTCCGGACAGGGAAATCAGCCCCAGCATTTT	CASSSGQGNQPQHF
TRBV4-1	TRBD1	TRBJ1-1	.	TGCGCCAGCAGCACCCACCCGGACAGGGGAGGGAGGACTGAAGCTTTCTTT	CASSTHPDRGGRTEAFF
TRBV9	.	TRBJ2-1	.	TGTGCCAGCAGCTCCCCCCATCAGGGCTCCTACAATGAGCAGTTCTTC	CASSSPHQGSYNEQFF
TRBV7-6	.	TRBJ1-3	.	TGTGCCAGCAAGGGATGGGGGGACGGAAACACCATATATTTT	CASKGWGDGNTIYF
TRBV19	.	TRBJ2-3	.	TGTGCCAGTAGCCAGGTCATCACAGATACGCAGTATTTT	CASSQVITDTQYF
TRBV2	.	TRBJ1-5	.	TGTGCCAGCATGGGTTTCAGGGGAAGCAATCAGCCCCAGCATTTT	CASMGFRGSNQPQHF
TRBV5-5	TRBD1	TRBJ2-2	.	TGTGCCAGCAGACTGAGGGGGCCGGGACAGGGTACCGGGGAGCTGTTTTTT	CASRLRGPGQGTGELFF
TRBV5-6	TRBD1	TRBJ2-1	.	TGTGCCAGCAGCTTGGGCCCAATCAGGGGGTCCTACAATGAGCAGTTCTTC	CASSLGPIRGSYNEQFF
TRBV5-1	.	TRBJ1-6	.	TGCGCCAGCAAGTCCCAGGGGTACCGTTCACCCCTCCACTTT	CASKSQGYRSPLHF
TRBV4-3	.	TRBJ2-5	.	TGCGCCAGCAGCCAAGCCTTAACGTCCGAGCGCCGAGAGACCCAGTACTTC	CASSQALTSERRETQYF
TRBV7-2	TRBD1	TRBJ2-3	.	TGTGCCAGCAGCTCGGGACAGTCAGACTCGGATACGCAGTATTTT	CASSSGQSDSDTQYF
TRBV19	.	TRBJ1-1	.	TGTGCCAGTAGTATAGACCCCCGAGGGCCTATCCGAAACACTGAAGCTTTCTTT	CASSIDPRGPIRNTEAFF
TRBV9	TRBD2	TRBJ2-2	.	TGTGCCAGCTCCGAACTAGCGGGGGGTGCGAAAACCGGGGAGCTGTTTTTT	CASSELAGGAKTGELFF
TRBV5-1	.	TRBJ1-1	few	TGCGCCAGCAGCTTGGTTCGGGGGGCGGACACTGAAGCTTTCTTT	CASSLVRGADTEAFF
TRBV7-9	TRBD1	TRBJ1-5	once	TGTGCCAGCAGCTCTCCGGCACAGGGGAATCAGCCCCAGCATTTT	CASSSPAQGNQPQHF
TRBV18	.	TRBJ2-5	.	TGTGCCAGCTCACCACTTGCGGGGTACCAAGAGACCCAGTACTTC	CASSPLAGYQETQYF
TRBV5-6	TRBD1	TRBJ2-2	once	TGTGCCAGCAGCCCCGACAGGGTTGTCACCGGGGAGCTGTTTTTT	CASSPDRVVTGELFF
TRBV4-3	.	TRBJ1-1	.	TGCGCCAGCAGCCAAGATACGGTGAACACTGAAGCTTTCTTT	CASSQDTVNTEAFF
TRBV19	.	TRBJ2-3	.	TGTGCCAGTAGTACAGGGTTGATAACTAGCACAGATACGCAGTATTTT	CASSTGLITSTDTQYF
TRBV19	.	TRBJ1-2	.	TGTGCCAGTAGTAAGTCCAGCTATGGCTACACCTTC	CASSKSSYGYTF
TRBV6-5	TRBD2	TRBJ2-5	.	TGTGCCAGCAGTTATCGTAGCGGGGGGGCCGGGGAGACCCAGTACTTC	CASSYRSGGAGETQYF
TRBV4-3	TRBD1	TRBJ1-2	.	TGCGCCAGCAGCCCATCCTTGGGACAGGGGTACTATGGCTACACCTTC	CASSPSLGQGYYGYTF
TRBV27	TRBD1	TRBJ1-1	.	TGTGCCAGCATCGACAGGGTGATGACTGAAGCTTTCTTT	CASIDRVMTEAFF
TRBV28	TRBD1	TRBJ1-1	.	TGTGCCAGCAGTAACAGGGGCACTGAAGCTTTCTTT	CASSNRGTEAFF
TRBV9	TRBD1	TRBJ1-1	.	TGTGCCAGCAGCCCCCCCGGACAGGGAAGGGAAGCTTTCTTT	CASSPPGQGREAFF
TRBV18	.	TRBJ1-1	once	TGTGCCAGCTCACCACCTAGCAACACTGAAGCTTTCTTT	CASSPPSNTEAFF
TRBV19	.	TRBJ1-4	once	TGTGCCAGTAGTGCGAGGGAGGTCGGAGAAAAACTGTTTTTT	CASSAREVGEKLFF
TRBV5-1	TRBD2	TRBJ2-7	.	TGCGCCAGCAGCTTGGGCCCCTCAGGCGGGGGGAGGACTTACGAGCAGTACTTC	CASSLGPSGGGRTYEQYF
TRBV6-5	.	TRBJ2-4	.	TGTGCCAGCAGTTTATCGACAGGAGCCACCCGAAACATTCAGTACTTC	CASSLSTGATRNIQYF
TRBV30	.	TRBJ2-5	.	TGTGCCTGGAGTCCCACAGTAAAAGAGACCCAGTACTTC	CAWSPTVKETQYF
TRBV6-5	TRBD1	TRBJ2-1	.	TGTGCCAGCAGTTTTTCTCGAGGGGGCGCGAAGTTCTTC	CASSFSRGGAKFF
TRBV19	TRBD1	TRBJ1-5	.	TGTGCCAGTAGTCGTACACCAGGGGGCCTTCAGCCCCAGCATTTT	CASSRTPGGLQPQHF
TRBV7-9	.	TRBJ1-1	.	TGTGCCAGCAGCCCTGAGATGAACACTGAAGCTTTCTTT	CASSPEMNTEAFF
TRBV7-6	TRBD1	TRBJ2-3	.	TGTGCCAGCAGCTCGAACAGGGGGAGCACAGATACGCAGTATTTT	CASSSNRGSTDTQYF
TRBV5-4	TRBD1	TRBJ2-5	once	TGTGCCAGCAGCCCGGACAGGTTAGAGACCCAGTACTTC	CASSPDRLETQYF
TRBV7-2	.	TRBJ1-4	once	TGTGCCAGCAGACCCGACGTTAGGGGTGAAAAACTGTTTTTT	CASRPDVRGEKLFF
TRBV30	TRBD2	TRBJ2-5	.	TGTGCCTGGAGCTGGGTGCGGGGGTCGGGAGAGACCCAGTACTTC	CAWSWVRGSGETQYF
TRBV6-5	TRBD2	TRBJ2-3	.	TGTGCCAGCAGACCGACTAGCGGATTTATTTATTTT	CASRPTSGFIYF
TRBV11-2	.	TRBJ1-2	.	TGTGCCAGCAGCGCCACAGGGTTGGGCTATGGCTACACCTTC	CASSATGLGYGYTF
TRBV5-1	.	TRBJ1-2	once	TGCGCCAGCAGCTTCCCCGGACAAGGCTATGGCTACACCTTC	CASSFPGQGYGYTF
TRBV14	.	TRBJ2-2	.	TGTGCCAGCAGCCCCCGAATGAATCAACAGGGTGGGGAGCTGTTTTTT	CASSPRMNQQGGELFF
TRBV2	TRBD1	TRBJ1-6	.	TGTGCCGGAGACAGGGGTAGAATATCCTATAATTCACCCCTCCACTTT	CAGDRGRISYNSPLHF
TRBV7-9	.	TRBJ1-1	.	TGTGCCAGCAGCCCCCTCCCGGTTCTCGTGATCACTGAAGCTTTCTTT	CASSPLPVLVITEAFF
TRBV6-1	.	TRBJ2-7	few	TGTGCCAGCAGTGAATCCCTAGAGTCCCCCTACGAGCAGTACTTC	CASSESLESPYEQYF
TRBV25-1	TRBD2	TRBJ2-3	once	TGTGCCAGCAGTGTCAGCGGGGGAACAGATACGCAGTATTTT	CASSVSGGTDTQYF
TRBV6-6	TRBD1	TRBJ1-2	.	TGTGCCAGCAGGGCGGGACAGTCGGGTGGCTACACCTTC	CASRAGQSGGYTF
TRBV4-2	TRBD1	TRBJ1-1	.	TGTGCCAGCAGCCAAAGAGGACGGACAGGGTCTGCTGAAGCTTTCTTT	CASSQRGRTGSAEAFF
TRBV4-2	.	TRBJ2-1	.	TGTGCCAGCAGCCAAGATGGAGGGACTGCCTACAATGAGCAGTTCTTC	CASSQDGGTAYNEQFF
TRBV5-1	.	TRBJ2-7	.	TGCGCCAGCAGCGGAGGGGTAGATGCTATCTACGAGCAGTACTTC	CASSGGVDAIYEQYF
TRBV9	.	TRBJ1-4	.	TGTGCCAGCAGCGTTAGGACGGGGGAAAAACTGTTTTTT	CASSVRTGEKLFF